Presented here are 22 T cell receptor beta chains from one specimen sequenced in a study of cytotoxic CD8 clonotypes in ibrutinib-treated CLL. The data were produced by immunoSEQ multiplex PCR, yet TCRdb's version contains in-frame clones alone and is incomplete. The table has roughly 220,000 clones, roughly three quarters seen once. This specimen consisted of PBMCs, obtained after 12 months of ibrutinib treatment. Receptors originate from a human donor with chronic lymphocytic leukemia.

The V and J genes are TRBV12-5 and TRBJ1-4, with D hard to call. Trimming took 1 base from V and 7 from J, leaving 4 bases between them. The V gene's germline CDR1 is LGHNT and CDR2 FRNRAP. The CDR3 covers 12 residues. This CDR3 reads CASGLEGEKLFF. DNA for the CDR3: TGTGCTAGTGGTTTGGAGGGTGAAAAACTGTTTTTT.

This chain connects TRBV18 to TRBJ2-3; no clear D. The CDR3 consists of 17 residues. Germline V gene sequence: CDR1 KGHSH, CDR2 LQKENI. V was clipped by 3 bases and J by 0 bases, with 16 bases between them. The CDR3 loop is CASSPAAGPLSTDTQYF. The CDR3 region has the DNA TGTGCCAGCTCACCCGCCGCAGGTCCACTTAGCACAGATACGCAGTATTTT.

Written as DNA, the CDR3 is TGTGCCAGCACCCGAGAGGAAAGGAGCTATGGCTACACCTTC. Its translation: CASTREERSYGYTF. The genes are TRBV6-1 and TRBJ1-2; D is unresolved. Germline V gene sequence: CDR1 MNHNS, CDR2 SASEGT. The V end lost 7 bases, the J end lost 4 bases, and 16 bases lay between the germline ends. This CDR3 contains 14 residues.

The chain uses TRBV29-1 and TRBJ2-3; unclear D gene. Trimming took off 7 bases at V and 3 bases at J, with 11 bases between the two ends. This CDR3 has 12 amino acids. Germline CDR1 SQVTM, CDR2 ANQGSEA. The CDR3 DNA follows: TGCAGCGCCGTACGAGGAACAGATACGCAGTATTTT. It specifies CSAVRGTDTQYF.

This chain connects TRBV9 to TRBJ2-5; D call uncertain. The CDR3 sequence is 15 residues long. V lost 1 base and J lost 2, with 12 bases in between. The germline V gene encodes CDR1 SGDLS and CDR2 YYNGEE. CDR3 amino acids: CASSVQQTLQETQYF. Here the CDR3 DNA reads TGTGCCAGCAGCGTACAACAGACTTTACAAGAGACCCAGTACTTC.

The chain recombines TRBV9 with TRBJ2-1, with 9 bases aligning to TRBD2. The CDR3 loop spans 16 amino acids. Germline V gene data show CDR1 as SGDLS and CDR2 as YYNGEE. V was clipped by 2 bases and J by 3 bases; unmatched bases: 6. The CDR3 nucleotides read TGTGCCAGCAGCGTGGGTGCGGGAGGGGGCTACAATGAGCAGTTCTTC. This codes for CASSVGAGGGYNEQFF. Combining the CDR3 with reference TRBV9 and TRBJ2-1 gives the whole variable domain DSGVTQTPKHLITATGQRVTLRCSPRSGDLSVYWYQQSLDQGLQFLIQYYNGEERAKGNILERFSAQQFPDLHSELNLSSLELGDSALYFCASSVGAGGGYNEQFFGPGTRLTVL.

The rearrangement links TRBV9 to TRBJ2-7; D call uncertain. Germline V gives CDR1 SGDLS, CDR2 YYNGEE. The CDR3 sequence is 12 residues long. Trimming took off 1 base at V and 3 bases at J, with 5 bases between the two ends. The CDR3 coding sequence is TGTGCCAGCAGCGTATCGGACTACGAGCAGTACTTC. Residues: CASSVSDYEQYF.

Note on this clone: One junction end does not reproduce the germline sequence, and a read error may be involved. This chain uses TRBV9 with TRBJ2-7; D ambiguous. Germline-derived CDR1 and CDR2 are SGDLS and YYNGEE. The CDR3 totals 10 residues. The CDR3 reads CASSSVVEDF. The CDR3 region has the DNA TGTGCCAGCAGCTCCGTGGTGGAAGACTTC.

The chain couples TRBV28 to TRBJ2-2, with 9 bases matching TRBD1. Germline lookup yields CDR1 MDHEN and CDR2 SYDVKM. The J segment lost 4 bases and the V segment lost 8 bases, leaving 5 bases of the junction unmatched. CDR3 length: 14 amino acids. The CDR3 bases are TGTGCCAGCGGCAGGGACAGGGTCACCGGGGAGCTGTTTTTT. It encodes CASGRDRVTGELFF.

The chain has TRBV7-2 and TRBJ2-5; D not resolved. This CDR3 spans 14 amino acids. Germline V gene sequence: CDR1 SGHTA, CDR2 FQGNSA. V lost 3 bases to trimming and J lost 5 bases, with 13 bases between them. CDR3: CASSLGGWRETQYF. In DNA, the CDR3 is TGTGCCAGCAGCTTGGGCGGCTGGCGGGAGACCCAGTACTTC.

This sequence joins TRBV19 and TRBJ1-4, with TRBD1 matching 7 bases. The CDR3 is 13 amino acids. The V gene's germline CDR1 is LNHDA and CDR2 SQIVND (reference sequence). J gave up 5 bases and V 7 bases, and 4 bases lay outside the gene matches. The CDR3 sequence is CASNTGENEKLFF. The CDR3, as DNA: TGTGCCAGTAATACAGGGGAGAATGAAAAACTGTTTTTT.

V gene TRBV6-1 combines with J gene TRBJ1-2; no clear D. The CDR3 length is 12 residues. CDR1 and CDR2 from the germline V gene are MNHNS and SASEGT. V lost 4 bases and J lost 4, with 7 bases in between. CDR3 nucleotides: TGTGCCAGCAGTGCCAACCTCTATGGCTACACCTTC. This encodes CASSANLYGYTF.

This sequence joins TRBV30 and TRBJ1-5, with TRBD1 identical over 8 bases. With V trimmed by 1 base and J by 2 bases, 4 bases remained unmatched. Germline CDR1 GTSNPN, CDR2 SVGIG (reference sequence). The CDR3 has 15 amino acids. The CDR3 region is CAWSGGQGRNQPQHF. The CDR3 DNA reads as TGTGCCTGGAGTGGAGGACAGGGCCGCAATCAGCCCCAGCATTTT.

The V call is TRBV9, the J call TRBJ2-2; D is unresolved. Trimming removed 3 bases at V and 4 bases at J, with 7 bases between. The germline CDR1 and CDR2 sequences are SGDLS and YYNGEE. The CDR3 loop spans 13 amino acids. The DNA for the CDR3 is TGTGCCAGCAGCGGATCGGGCACCGGGGAGCTGTTTTTT. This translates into CASSGSGTGELFF.

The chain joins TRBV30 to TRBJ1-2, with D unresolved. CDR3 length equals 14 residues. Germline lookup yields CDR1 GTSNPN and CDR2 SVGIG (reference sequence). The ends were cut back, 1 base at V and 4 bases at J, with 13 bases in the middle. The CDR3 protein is CAWSAQVSTYGYTF. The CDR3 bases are TGTGCCTGGAGTGCCCAAGTATCCACCTATGGCTACACCTTC.

The CDR3 bases are TGTGCCAGCAGTTACGTAGGACGGATGAACACTGAAGCTTTCTTT. This sequence encodes CASSYVGRMNTEAFF. The chain joins TRBV6-5 to TRBJ1-1; no clear D. The V end was cut by 2 bases, the J end by 0 bases, with 10 bases between. The CDR3 contains 15 residues. Germline V CDR1 and CDR2: MNHEY, SVGAGI.

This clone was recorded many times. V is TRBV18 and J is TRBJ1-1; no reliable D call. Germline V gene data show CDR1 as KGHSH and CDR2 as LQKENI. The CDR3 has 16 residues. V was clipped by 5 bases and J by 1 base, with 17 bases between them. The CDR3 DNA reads TGTGCCAGCTCAGTCGATGTTGGGATAACGAACACTGAAGCTTTCTTT. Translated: CASSVDVGITNTEAFF.

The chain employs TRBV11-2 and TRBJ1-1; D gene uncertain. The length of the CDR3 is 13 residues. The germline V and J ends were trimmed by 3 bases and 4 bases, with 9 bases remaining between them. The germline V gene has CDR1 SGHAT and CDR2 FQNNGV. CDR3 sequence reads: CASSFRRGTEAFF. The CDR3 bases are TGTGCCAGCAGCTTCCGGCGGGGCACTGAAGCTTTCTTT.

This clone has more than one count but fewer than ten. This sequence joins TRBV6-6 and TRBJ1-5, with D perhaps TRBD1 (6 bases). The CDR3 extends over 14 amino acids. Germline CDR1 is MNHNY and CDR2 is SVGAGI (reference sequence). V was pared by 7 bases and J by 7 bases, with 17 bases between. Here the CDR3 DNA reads TGTGCCAGCACCCCCGGGCAGGGGATACAGCCCCAGCATTTT. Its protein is CASTPGQGIQPQHF.

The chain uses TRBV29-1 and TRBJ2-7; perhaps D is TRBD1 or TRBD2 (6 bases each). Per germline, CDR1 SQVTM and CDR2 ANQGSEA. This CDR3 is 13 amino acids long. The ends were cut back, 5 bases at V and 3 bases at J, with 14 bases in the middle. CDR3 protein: CSVMGGENYEQYF. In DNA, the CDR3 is TGCAGCGTTATGGGGGGCGAAAACTACGAGCAGTACTTC.

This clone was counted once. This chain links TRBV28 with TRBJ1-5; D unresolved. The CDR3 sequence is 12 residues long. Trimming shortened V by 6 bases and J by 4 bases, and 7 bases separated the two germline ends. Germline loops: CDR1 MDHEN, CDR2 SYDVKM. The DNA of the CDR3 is TGTGCCAGCAGGGACTTTAATCAGCCCCAGCATTTT. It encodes CASRDFNQPQHF.

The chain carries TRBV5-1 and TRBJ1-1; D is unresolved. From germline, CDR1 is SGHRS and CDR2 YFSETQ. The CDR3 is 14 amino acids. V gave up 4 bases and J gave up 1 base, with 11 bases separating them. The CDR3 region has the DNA TGCGCCAGCAGCCCTCAGGCGTCGAACACTGAAGCTTTCTTT. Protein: CASSPQASNTEAFF.